Listed here are 11 T cell receptor beta chains from one sample, sequenced in a study of cytomegalovirus exposure and HLA in healthy donors. The primer mix had 60 Vbeta and 13 Jbeta primers. The table came from immunoSEQ multiplex PCR; TCRdb's copy has only in-frame clones and leaves some out. The sample contains about 140,000 clones, around 76% of which appear only once. Sequencing was done on a sample of PBMCs. Receptors originate from a man younger than 30 in good health and CMV-seronegative.

The chain carries TRBV29-1 and TRBJ2-2, with D possibly matching TRBD2 (5 bases). From germline, CDR1 is SQVTM and CDR2 ANQGSEA. V was pared by 2 bases and J by 8 bases, with 9 bases between. This CDR3 has 12 amino acids. The CDR3 here is CSVETGSGELFF. DNA for the CDR3: TGCAGCGTTGAAACGGGGTCTGGGGAGCTGTTTTTT.

The chain combines TRBV5-4 with TRBJ2-7; a possible D gene is TRBD1 (7 bases). CDR3 size: 14 residues. Trimming stripped 7 bases from V and 3 bases from J, with 17 bases between. CDR1 and CDR2 from the germline V gene are SGHNT and YYREEE (reference sequence). The chain's CDR3 is CASARGDSLYEQYF. CDR3 in DNA: TGTGCCAGCGCCAGGGGGGACAGCCTCTACGAGCAGTACTTC.

V usage is TRBV19 and J usage is TRBJ1-1; D might be TRBD1 (5 bases). Germline V gene lookup returns CDR1 LNHDA and CDR2 SQIVND (reference sequence). The V gene lost 3 bases and the J gene lost 1 base, with 12 bases spanning the gap. The CDR3 runs 15 residues. In nucleotides, the CDR3 is TGTGCCAGTAGTATTGCGGGACGGTCGAACACTGAAGCTTTCTTT. The encoded protein is CASSIAGRSNTEAFF.

The chain is built from TRBV6-6 and TRBJ1-1; D is unresolved. V lost 1 base and J lost 1, with 7 bases in between. CDR1 MNHNY and CDR2 SVGAGI come from the germline V gene (reference sequence). CDR3 length: 14 amino acids. Here the CDR3 DNA reads TGTGCCAGCAGTTACTTACAGACGAACACTGAAGCTTTCTTT. Its protein is CASSYLQTNTEAFF.

This clone was found once. The chain links TRBV19 to TRBJ2-7; 7 bases are shared with TRBD2. V gave up 2 bases and J gave up 6 bases; unmatched junction bases: 7. Germline values: CDR1 LNHDA, CDR2 SQIVND (reference sequence). The CDR3 is 14 amino acids. The CDR3, as DNA: TGTGCCAGTAGTATAATGGGGACTACAGTCGAGCAGTACTTC. The encoded protein is CASSIMGTTVEQYF.

The CDR3 spells CASSPRATNTEAFF. Here the CDR3 DNA reads TGTGCCAGCAGCCCGCGGGCGACGAACACTGAAGCTTTCTTT. The rearrangement links TRBV9 to TRBJ1-1, with D hard to call. V shed 4 bases and J shed 1 base, with 11 bases lying between them. Germline V CDR1 and CDR2: SGDLS, YYNGEE. This CDR3 is 14 amino acids long.

The chain carries TRBV6-5 and TRBJ2-7, with 9 bases aligning to TRBD2. The CDR3 is made up of 15 amino acids. V gave up 0 bases and J gave up 7 bases; unmatched junction bases: 7. Germline V lookup: CDR1 MNHEY, CDR2 SVGAGI. Here the CDR3 DNA reads TGTGCCAGCAGTTACTCGGCGGGAGGGCCGGGGGAGCAGTACTTC. It encodes CASSYSAGGPGEQYF.

The chain links TRBV15 to TRBJ2-5; 9 bases are a match to TRBD1. The junction had 9 bases not matched to a gene; V was cut back by 1 base and J by 0 bases. This CDR3 spans 18 amino acids. CDR1 and CDR2 (germline): LNHNV, YYDKDF (reference sequence). The CDR3 bases are TGTGCCACCAGCAGAGGCGACAGGGGGACAAGGTACCAAGAGACCCAGTACTTC. Translating it yields CATSRGDRGTRYQETQYF.

This chain joins TRBV10-2 and TRBJ1-3; 7 positions match TRBD1. Germline V CDR1 and CDR2: WSHSY, SAAADI. The CDR3 has 14 residues. J gave up 4 bases and V 3 bases, and 3 bases lay outside the gene matches. CDR3 protein: CASSDLTGGNTIYF. CDR3 DNA: TGCGCCAGCAGTGATTTGACAGGGGGAAACACCATATATTTT.

J is TRBJ1-2 and V is TRBV6-1; 9 bases fit TRBD1. V lost 7 bases, J lost 5 bases, and 11 bases stayed unmatched. This CDR3 is built from 15 residues. Germline CDR1 and CDR2: MNHNS and SASEGT. The CDR3 protein is CASTLPGQGNYGYTF. Written as DNA, the CDR3 is TGTGCCAGCACCCTTCCGGGACAGGGCAATTATGGCTACACCTTC.

This clone was seen a few times. V and J are TRBV29-1 and TRBJ1-1; 7 bases are shared with TRBD1. This CDR3 is built from 13 residues. Germline V lookup: CDR1 SQVTM, CDR2 ANQGSEA. V lost 5 bases to trimming and J lost 0 bases; unmatched junction nucleotides: 3. The CDR3: CSVPTGLNTEAFF. For the CDR3, the DNA is TGCAGCGTTCCGACAGGGCTGAACACTGAAGCTTTCTTT.